This T cell receptor (beta chain) was obtained from a study of cytomegalovirus exposure and HLA in healthy donors. PCR used 60 Vbeta primers and 13 Jbeta primers. Data came from immunoSEQ multiplex PCR; TCRdb stores just in-frame clones and leaves some out. This sample has 150,000 to 180,000 clones, with 75% to 85% found just once. The germline V gene encodes CDR1 KGHSH and CDR2 LQKENI. Deletions cut 6 bases from V and 2 bases from J, with 20 bases between. This CDR3 contains 17 residues. Sequencing was performed on PBMCs. The chain carries TRBV18 and TRBJ1-3, with D perhaps matching TRBD1 (5 bases). This clonotype was obtained from a man aged 25 to 45 in good health and CMV-seropositive. CDR3 amino acids: CASSLFTGGSAGNTIYF. In DNA form, the CDR3 reads TGTGCCAGCTCTCTCTTCACGGGGGGTTCGGCTGGAAACACCATATATTTT.